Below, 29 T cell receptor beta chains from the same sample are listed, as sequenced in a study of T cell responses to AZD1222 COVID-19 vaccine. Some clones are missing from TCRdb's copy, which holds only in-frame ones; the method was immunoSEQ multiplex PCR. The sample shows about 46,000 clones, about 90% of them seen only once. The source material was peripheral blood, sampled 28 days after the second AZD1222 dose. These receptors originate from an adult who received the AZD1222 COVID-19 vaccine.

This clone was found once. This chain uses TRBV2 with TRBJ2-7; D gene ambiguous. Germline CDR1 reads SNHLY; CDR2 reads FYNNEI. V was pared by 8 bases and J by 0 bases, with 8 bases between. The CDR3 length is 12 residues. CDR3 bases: TGTGCCAGCGGCAGGTCCTCCTACGAGCAGTACTTC. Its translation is CASGRSSYEQYF.

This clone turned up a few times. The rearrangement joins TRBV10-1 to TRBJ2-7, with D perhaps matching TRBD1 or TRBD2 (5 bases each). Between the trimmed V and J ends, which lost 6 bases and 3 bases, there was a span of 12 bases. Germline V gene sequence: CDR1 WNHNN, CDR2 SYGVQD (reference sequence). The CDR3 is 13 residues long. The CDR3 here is CASSPGRNYEQYF. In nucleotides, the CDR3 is TGCGCCAGCAGCCCGGGACGGAACTACGAGCAGTACTTC.

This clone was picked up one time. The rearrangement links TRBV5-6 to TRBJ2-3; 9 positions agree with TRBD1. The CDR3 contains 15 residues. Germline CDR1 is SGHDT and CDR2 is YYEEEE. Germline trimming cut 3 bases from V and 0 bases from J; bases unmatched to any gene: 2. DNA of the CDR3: TGTGCCAGCAGCTGGACAGGGGTGAGCACAGATACGCAGTATTTT. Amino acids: CASSWTGVSTDTQYF.

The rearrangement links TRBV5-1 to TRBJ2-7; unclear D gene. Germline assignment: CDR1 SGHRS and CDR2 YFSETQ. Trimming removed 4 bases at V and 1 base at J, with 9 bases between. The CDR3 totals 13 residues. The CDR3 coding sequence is TGCGCCAGCAGCCTACAGCCTTCCTACGAGCAGTACTTC. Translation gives CASSLQPSYEQYF.

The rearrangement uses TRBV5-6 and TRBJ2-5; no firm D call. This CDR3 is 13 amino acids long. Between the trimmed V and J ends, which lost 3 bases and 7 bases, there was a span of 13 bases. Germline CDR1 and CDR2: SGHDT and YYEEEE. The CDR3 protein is CASSSRLTGTQYF. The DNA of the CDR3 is TGTGCCAGCAGCTCCAGGCTCACGGGGACCCAGTACTTC.

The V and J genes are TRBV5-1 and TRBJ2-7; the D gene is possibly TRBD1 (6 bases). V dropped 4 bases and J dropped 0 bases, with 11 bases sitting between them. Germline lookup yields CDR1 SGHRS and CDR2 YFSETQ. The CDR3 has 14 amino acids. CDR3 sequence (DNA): TGCGCCAGCAGCGTACAGGGAATCTCCTACGAGCAGTACTTC. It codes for CASSVQGISYEQYF.

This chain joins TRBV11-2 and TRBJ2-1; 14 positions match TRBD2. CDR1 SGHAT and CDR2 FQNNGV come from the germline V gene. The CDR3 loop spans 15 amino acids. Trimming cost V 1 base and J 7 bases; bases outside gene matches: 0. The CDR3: CASSLGLAGGNEQFF. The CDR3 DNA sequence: TGTGCCAGCAGCTTAGGACTAGCGGGAGGGAATGAGCAGTTCTTC. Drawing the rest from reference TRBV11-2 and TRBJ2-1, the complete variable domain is EAGVAQSPRYKIIEKRQSVAFWCNPISGHATLYWYQQILGQGPKLLIQFQNNGVVDDSQLPKDRFSAERLKGVDSTLKIQPAKLEDSAVYLCASSLGLAGGNEQFFGPGTRLTVL.

In DNA, the CDR3 is TGTGCCAGCAGGGGACAGGACGTCTCCTACGAGCAGTACTTC. Amino acids: CASRGQDVSYEQYF. The chain combines TRBV3-1 (or the pseudogene TRBV3-2) with TRBJ2-7, with 8 bases lining up with TRBD1. V shed 6 bases, J shed 0 bases, and the junction held 4 bases outside the gene matches. CDR3 length equals 14 residues. From germline, CDR1 is LGHDT and CDR2 YNNKEL (reference sequence).

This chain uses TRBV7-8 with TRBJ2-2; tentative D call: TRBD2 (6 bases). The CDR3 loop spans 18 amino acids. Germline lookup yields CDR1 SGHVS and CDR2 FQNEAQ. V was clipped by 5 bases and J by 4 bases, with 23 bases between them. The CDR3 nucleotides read TGTGCCAGCAGCCTCAGCGGACTATCATCCTCGAGCACCGGGGAGCTGTTTTTT. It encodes CASSLSGLSSSSTGELFF.

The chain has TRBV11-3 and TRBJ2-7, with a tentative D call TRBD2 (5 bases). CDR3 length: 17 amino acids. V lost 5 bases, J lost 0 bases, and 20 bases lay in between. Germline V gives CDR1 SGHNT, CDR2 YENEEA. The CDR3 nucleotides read TGTGCCAGCAGCCCCGGGATGGCCCGATCCAGCTCCTACGAGCAGTACTTC. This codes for CASSPGMARSSSYEQYF.

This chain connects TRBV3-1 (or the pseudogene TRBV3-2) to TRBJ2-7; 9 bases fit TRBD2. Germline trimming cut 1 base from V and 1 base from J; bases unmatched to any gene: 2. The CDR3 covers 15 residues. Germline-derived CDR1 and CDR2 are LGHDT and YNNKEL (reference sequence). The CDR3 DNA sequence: TGTGCCAGCAGCCAAGGTAGCGGGAGTTCCTACGAGCAGTACTTC. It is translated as CASSQGSGSSYEQYF.

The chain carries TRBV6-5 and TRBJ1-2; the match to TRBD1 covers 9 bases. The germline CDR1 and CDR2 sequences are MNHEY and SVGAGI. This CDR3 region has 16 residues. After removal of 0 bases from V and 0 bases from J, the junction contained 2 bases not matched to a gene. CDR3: CASSYSGQGTNYGYTF. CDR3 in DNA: TGTGCCAGCAGTTACTCGGGACAGGGTACTAACTATGGCTACACCTTC.

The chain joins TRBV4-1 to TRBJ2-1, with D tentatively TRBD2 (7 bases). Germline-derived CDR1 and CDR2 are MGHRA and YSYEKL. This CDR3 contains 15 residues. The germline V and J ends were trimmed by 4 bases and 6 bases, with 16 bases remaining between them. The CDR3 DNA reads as TGCGCCAGCAGCCCAAGGGTGGGAGGGGGCAATGAGCAGTTCTTC. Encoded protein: CASSPRVGGGNEQFF.

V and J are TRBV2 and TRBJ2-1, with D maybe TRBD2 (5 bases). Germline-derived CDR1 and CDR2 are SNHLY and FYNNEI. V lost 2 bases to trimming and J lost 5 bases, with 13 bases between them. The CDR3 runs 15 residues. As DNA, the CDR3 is TGTGCCAGCAGTGAACGGGAACGGGGTGACAATGAGCAGTTCTTC. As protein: CASSERERGDNEQFF. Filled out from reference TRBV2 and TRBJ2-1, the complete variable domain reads EPEVTQTPSHQVTQMGQEVILRCVPISNHLYFYWYRQILGQKVEFLVSFYNNEISEKSEIFDDQFSVERPDGSNFTLKIRSTKLEDSAMYFCASSERERGDNEQFFGPGTRLTVL.

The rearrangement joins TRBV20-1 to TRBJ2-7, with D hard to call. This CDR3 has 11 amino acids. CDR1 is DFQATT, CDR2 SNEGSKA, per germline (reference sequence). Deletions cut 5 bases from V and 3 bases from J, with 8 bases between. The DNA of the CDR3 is TGCAGTGCTGTCATGAACTACGAGCAGTACTTC. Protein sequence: CSAVMNYEQYF.

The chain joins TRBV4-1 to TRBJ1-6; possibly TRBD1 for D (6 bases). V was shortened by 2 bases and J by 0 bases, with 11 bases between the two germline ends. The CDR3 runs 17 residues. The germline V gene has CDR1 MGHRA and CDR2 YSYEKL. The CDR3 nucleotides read TGCGCCAGCAGCCAATACGGGACAAGCTCCTATAATTCACCCCTCCACTTT. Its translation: CASSQYGTSSYNSPLHF.

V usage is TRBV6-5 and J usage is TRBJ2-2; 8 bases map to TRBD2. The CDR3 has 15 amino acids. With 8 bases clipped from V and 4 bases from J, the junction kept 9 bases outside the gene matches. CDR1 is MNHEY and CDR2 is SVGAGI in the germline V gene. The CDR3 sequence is CASSRGGTGTGELFF. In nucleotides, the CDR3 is TGTGCCAGCTCACGGGGGGGGACGGGCACCGGGGAGCTGTTTTTT.

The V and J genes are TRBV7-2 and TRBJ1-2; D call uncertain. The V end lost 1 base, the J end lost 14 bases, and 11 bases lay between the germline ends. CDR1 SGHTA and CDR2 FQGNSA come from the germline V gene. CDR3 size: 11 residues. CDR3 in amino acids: CASSLVLRETF. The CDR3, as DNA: TGTGCCAGCAGCTTAGTCCTTCGGGAAACCTTC. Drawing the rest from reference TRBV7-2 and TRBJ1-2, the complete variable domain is GAGVSQSPSNKVTEKGKDVELRCDPISGHTALYWYRQSLGQGLEFLIYFQGNSAPDKSGLPSDRFSAERTGGSVSTLTIQRTQQEDSAVYLCASSLVLRETFGSGTRLTVV.

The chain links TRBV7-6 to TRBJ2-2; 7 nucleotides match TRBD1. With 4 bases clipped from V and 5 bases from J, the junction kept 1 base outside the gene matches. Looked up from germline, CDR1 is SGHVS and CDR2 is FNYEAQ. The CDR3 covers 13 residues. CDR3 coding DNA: TGTGCCAGCAGCTCCAGGGGGACCGGGGAGCTGTTTTTT. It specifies CASSSRGTGELFF.

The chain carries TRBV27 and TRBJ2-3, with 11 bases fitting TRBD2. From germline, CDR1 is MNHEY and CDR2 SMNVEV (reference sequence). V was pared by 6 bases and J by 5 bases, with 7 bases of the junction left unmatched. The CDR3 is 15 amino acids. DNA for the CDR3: TGTGCCAGCAGCTTACTAGCGGGAGTGAGAGATACGCAGTATTTT. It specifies CASSLLAGVRDTQYF.

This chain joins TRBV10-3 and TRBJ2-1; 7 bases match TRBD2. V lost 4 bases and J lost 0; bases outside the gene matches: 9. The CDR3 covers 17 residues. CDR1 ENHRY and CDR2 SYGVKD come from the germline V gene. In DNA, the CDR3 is TGTGCCATCAGTGCTACCGTAGCGGGTAACTCCTACAATGAGCAGTTCTTC. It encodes CAISATVAGNSYNEQFF.

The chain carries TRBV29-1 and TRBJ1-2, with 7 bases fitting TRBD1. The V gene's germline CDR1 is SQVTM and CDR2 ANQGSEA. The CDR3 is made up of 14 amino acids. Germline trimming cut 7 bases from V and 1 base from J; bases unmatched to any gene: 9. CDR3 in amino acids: CSGSRQGHNYGYTF. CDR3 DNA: TGCAGCGGATCTCGACAGGGTCATAACTATGGCTACACCTTC. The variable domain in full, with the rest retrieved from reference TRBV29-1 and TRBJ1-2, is SAVISQKPSRDICQRGTSLTIQCQVDSQVTMMFWYRQQPGQSLTLIATANQGSEATYESGFVIDKFPISRPNLTFSTLTVSNMSPEDSSIYLCSGSRQGHNYGYTFGSGTRLTVV.

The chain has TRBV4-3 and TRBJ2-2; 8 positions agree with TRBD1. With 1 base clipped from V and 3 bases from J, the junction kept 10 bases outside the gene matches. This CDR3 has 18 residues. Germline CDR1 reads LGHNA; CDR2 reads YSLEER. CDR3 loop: CASSQAPGQGRHTGELFF. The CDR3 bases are TGCGCCAGCAGCCAAGCGCCCGGACAGGGTCGCCACACCGGGGAGCTGTTTTTT.

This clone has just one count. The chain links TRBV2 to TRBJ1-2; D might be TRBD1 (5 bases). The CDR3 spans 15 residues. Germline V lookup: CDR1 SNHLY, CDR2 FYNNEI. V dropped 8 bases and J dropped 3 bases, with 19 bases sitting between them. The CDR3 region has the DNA TGTGCCAGCGCTTTGAGCAGGGAGTCGTACTATGGCTACACCTTC. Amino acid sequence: CASALSRESYYGYTF.

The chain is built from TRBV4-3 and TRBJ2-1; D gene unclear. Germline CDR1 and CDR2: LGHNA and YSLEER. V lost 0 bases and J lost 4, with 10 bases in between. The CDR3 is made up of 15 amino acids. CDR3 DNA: TGCGCCAGCAGCCAAGAACTACAGAGTTACAATGAGCAGTTCTTC. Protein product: CASSQELQSYNEQFF.

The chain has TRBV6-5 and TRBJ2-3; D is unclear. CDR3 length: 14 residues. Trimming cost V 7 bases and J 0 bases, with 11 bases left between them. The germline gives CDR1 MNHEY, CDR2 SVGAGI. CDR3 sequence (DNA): TGTGCCAGCACCCTAACGGCTAGCACAGATACGCAGTATTTT. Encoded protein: CASTLTASTDTQYF.

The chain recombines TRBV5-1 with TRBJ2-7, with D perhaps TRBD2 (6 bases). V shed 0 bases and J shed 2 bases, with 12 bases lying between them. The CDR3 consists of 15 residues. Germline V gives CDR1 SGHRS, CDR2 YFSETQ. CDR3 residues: CASSLGSGLTYEQYF. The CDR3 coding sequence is TGCGCCAGCAGCTTGGGTAGCGGACTAACCTACGAGCAGTACTTC.

The CDR3 sequence is CASSPGTGLTQHF. Written as DNA, the CDR3 is TGTGCCAGCAGTCCCGGGACAGGGCTAACCCAGCATTTT. The genes are TRBV19 and TRBJ1-5, with 9 bases lining up with TRBD1. V shed 9 bases, J shed 11 bases, and the junction held 11 bases outside the gene matches. This CDR3 contains 13 residues. Germline lookup yields CDR1 LNHDA and CDR2 SQIVND (reference sequence). Filled out from reference TRBV19 and TRBJ1-5, the complete variable domain reads DGGITQSPKYLFRKEGQNVTLSCEQNLNHDAMYWYRQDPGQGLRLIYYSQIVNDFQKGDIAEGYSVSREKKESFPLTVTSAQKNPTAFYLCASSPGTGLTQHFGDGTRLSIL.

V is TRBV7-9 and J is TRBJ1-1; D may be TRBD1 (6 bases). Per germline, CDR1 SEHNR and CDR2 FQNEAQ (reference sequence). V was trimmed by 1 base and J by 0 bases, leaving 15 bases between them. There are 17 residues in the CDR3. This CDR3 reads CASSLGRGNFMNTEAFF. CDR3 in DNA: TGTGCCAGCAGCTTAGGCAGGGGAAATTTCATGAACACTGAAGCTTTCTTT.